The sample holds many counts of the clone carrying this T cell receptor (beta chain). The antigen is not known. CDR1 and CDR2 (germline): DFQATT, SNEGSKA (reference sequence). V gave up 3 bases and J gave up 0 bases, with 12 bases separating them. CDR3 length: 15 amino acids. The data stem from a study of neurological immune-mediated disorders. Notes on the study in general: Phylogenetic grouping put 18 of 34 multiple sclerosis patients' repertoires into one related-CDR3 cluster, a possible signature. Patients with HTLV-1-associated myelopathy showed the most TCR clonal expansion. Those with multiple sclerosis showed the least, falling below healthy controls. Across subjects, expanded clones had no CDR3 amino acid sequences in common, pointing to private repertoires in all groups.

The cDNA was synthesized by means of template-switch 5'RACE, which was carried out with 10-nucleotide random UMIs. TCRdb independently ran MiXCR on the 5' RACE reads; one entry per CDR3 protein. The sample carries under 25,000 distinct CDR3 sequences, more than 2% recorded once. The receptor was derived from a woman aged 18-29 years with multiple sclerosis. The sequenced sample was PBMCs. The V gene is TRBV20-1, the J gene TRBJ2-1, with D unresolved. The CDR3, as DNA: TGCAGTGCTAGTTATGGCGTGGGCTCCTACAATGAGCAGTTCTTC. Translation: CSASYGVGSYNEQFF.